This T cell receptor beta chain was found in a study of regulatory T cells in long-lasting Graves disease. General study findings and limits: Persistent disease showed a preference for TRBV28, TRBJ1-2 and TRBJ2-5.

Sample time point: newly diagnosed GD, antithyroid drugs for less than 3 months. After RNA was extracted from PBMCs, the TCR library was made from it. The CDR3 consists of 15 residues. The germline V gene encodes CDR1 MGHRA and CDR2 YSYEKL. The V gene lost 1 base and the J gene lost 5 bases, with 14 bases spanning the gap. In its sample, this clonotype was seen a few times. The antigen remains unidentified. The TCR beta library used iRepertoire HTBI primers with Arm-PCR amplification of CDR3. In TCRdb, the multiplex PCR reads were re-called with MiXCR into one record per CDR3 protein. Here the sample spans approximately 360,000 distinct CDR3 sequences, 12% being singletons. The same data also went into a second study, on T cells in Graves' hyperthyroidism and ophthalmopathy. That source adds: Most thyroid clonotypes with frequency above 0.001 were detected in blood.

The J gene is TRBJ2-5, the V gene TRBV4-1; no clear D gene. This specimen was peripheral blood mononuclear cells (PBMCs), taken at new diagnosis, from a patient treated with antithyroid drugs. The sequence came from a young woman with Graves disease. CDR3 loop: CASSQGQPVGETQYF. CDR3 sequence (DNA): TGCGCCAGCAGCCAAGGTCAGCCAGTCGGGGAGACCCAGTACTTC.